Shown below are 30 T cell receptor beta chains from a single sample sequenced in a study of neurological immune-mediated disorders. TCRdb processed the 5' RACE reads anew with MiXCR; each CDR3 protein has one entry. The sample consists of about 18,000 distinct CDR3 sequences, approximately 12% of them appearing once. The source material was CD8+ T cells from blood. The origin of the receptors is a woman aged 50 to 60 in good health.

The gene calls are TRBV20-1 and TRBJ2-7; 10 bases line up with TRBD1. Per germline, CDR1 DFQATT and CDR2 SNEGSKA (reference sequence). The junction had 6 bases not matched to a gene; V was cut back by 6 bases and J by 4 bases. The CDR3 sequence is 13 residues long. The CDR3, as DNA: TGCAGTGCCCCGGGACAGGGGCTGTACGAGCAGTACTTC. Its translation is CSAPGQGLYEQYF.

This clonotype was counted ten times or more. The rearrangement links TRBV20-1 to TRBJ2-6; D is possibly TRBD1 (6 bases). Trimming removed 6 bases from V and 1 base from J, with 10 bases in between. Germline values: CDR1 DFQATT, CDR2 SNEGSKA (reference sequence). The CDR3 is made up of 14 amino acids. The CDR3 DNA sequence: TGCAGTGCGCCGACAGGTTCTGGGGCCAACGTCCTGACTTTC. Translated, it gives CSAPTGSGANVLTF.

This clonotype was found many times. The CDR3 DNA reads TGTGCCAGCAGTCGAAACACTGAAGCTTTCTTT. Amino acid sequence: CASSRNTEAFF. The chain has TRBV6-6 and TRBJ1-1; D ambiguous. Germline V gene sequence: CDR1 MNHNY, CDR2 SVGAGI (reference sequence). CDR3 length: 11 amino acids. V was pared by 5 bases and J by 2 bases, with 3 bases between.

By share of the sample, this clonotype is medium-sized. The chain recombines TRBV27 with TRBJ2-7; D is ambiguous. Trimming took off 6 bases at V and 6 bases at J, with 15 bases between the two ends. Germline loops: CDR1 MNHEY, CDR2 SMNVEV (reference sequence). The CDR3 is 13 residues long. CDR3 nucleotide sequence: TGTGCCAGCAGCCTCGCCATGGAAGCCGAGCAGTACTTC. It yields the protein CASSLAMEAEQYF.

This clonotype was recorded at least ten times. The chain links TRBV14 to TRBJ2-1; tentatively, D is TRBD1 or TRBD2 (7 bases each). Deletions cut 2 bases from V and 7 bases from J, with 15 bases between. CDR3 length equals 15 residues. The germline gives CDR1 SGHDN, CDR2 FVKESK. The CDR3 sequence: CASSQFRGGDNEQFF. The CDR3 DNA follows: TGTGCCAGCAGCCAATTCAGGGGGGGGGATAATGAGCAGTTCTTC.

This clonotype showed up many times. The J gene is TRBJ1-2, the V gene TRBV5-1; D unresolved. The CDR3 runs 14 residues. V lost 7 bases, J lost 7 bases, and 20 bases lay in between. Germline values: CDR1 SGHRS, CDR2 YFSETQ. The CDR3 spells CASLPTSREGGYTF. CDR3 nucleotide sequence: TGCGCCAGCCTACCGACCAGCCGCGAGGGTGGCTACACCTTC.

This clonotype was recorded at least ten times. This chain links TRBV10-3 with TRBJ1-2; weak D call: TRBD1 (5 bases). Germline CDR1 is ENHRY and CDR2 is SYGVKD. This CDR3 region has 11 residues. The V and J ends lost 4 bases and 8 bases respectively, with 8 bases between them. The CDR3 nucleotides read TGTGCCATCAGTGGAGGGGACGGCTACACCTTC. It translates to CAISGGDGYTF.

The J gene is TRBJ1-1, the V gene TRBV7-3; 7 bases fit TRBD1. Germline trimming cut 5 bases from V and 4 bases from J; bases unmatched to any gene: 7. The CDR3 length is 14 residues. Germline V CDR1 and CDR2: SGHTA, FQGTGA. CDR3 DNA sequence: TGTGCCAGCAGCCCGATAGGGGGCGGCACTGAAGCTTTCTTT. It yields the protein CASSPIGGGTEAFF.

This clonotype was seen ten or more times. The chain joins TRBV20-1 to TRBJ2-6; 9 bases fit TRBD2. Trimming at V came to 1 base and at J to 0 bases, leaving 4 bases not matched to a gene. In germline, CDR1 is DFQATT, CDR2 SNEGSKA (reference sequence). The CDR3 has 17 amino acids. The CDR3 region is CSARGGGGASGANVLTF. Here the CDR3 DNA reads TGCAGTGCTAGAGGTGGCGGGGGGGCCTCTGGGGCCAACGTCCTGACTTTC.

This clonotype was picked up many times. This chain joins TRBV9 and TRBJ1-2; TRBD1 matches 7 bases. The CDR3 consists of 15 residues. The V gene end was trimmed by 2 bases and the J gene end by 3 bases; junction bases not matched to a gene: 7. Germline V CDR1 and CDR2: SGDLS, YYNGEE. CDR3 region: CASSVSSTGDYGYTF. The DNA of the CDR3 is TGTGCCAGCAGCGTCTCCTCAACAGGGGACTATGGCTACACCTTC.

Many counts were recorded for this clonotype. The rearrangement uses TRBV2 and TRBJ1-5; D is ambiguous. Germline lookup yields CDR1 SNHLY and CDR2 FYNNEI. V was trimmed by 5 bases and J by 3 bases, leaving 14 bases between them. This CDR3 contains 15 residues. CDR3 region: CASSPITDLNQPQHF. The CDR3 region has the DNA TGTGCCAGCAGTCCTATCACAGATCTCAATCAGCCCCAGCATTTT.

This clonotype has at least ten counts. The chain is built from TRBV7-2 and TRBJ2-2; D is ambiguous. Germline lookup yields CDR1 SGHTA and CDR2 FQGNSA. Trimming took 4 bases from V and 1 from J, leaving 7 bases between them. This CDR3 is built from 14 residues. The CDR3 loop reads CASSSGGNTGELFF. CDR3 in DNA: TGTGCCAGCAGCTCCGGCGGGAACACCGGGGAGCTGTTTTTT.

This chain connects TRBV5-1 to TRBJ2-5; no clear D gene. The germline V and J ends were trimmed by 4 bases and 5 bases, with 6 bases remaining between them. The CDR3 loop spans 11 amino acids. The germline gives CDR1 SGHRS, CDR2 YFSETQ. In DNA form, the CDR3 reads TGCGCCAGCAGCGCAGAGGAGACCCAGTACTTC. Its protein product is CASSAEETQYF. The variable domain in full, with the rest retrieved from reference TRBV5-1 and TRBJ2-5, is KAGVTQTPRYLIKTRGQQVTLSCSPISGHRSVSWYQQTPGQGLQFLFEYFSETQRNKGNFPGRFSGRQFSNSRSEMNVSTLELGDSALYLCASSAEETQYFGPGTRLLVL.

This clonotype was counted many times. V is TRBV25-1 and J is TRBJ2-2; D gene unclear. Germline CDR1 and CDR2: MGHDK and SYGVNS. V was clipped by 0 bases and J by 2 bases, with 7 bases between them. The length of the CDR3 is 15 residues. CDR3 nucleotide sequence: TGTGCCAGCAGTGAATATGTGCAAAACACCGGGGAGCTGTTTTTT. It encodes CASSEYVQNTGELFF.

This clonotype was detected many times. V gene TRBV9 combines with J gene TRBJ2-5; no firm D call. This CDR3 has 14 amino acids. Deletions cut 0 bases from V and 2 bases from J, with 8 bases between. In germline, CDR1 is SGDLS, CDR2 YYNGEE. The CDR3 region has the DNA TGTGCCAGCAGCGTAGGCGGTACGCAAGAGACCCAGTACTTC. This sequence encodes CASSVGGTQETQYF.

This clonotype appeared many times. This rearrangement joins TRBV2 to TRBJ2-1; D gene unclear. This CDR3 is built from 13 residues. Germline V gene sequence: CDR1 SNHLY, CDR2 FYNNEI. V lost 4 bases, J lost 0 bases, and 4 bases lay in between. The CDR3 DNA reads TGTGCCAGCAGTGGGAGCTCCTACAATGAGCAGTTCTTC. It encodes CASSGSSYNEQFF.

This clonotype was seen at least ten times. This rearrangement joins TRBV20-1 to TRBJ2-2, with 10 bases aligning to TRBD1. This CDR3 has 17 amino acids. Germline CDR1 is DFQATT and CDR2 is SNEGSKA (reference sequence). Trimming took 0 bases from V and 3 from J; bases not matched to a gene: 7. CDR3 coding DNA: TGCAGTGCTAGAGATCTTGACAGGGGGCGGGACACCGGGGAGCTGTTTTTT. It codes for CSARDLDRGRDTGELFF.

In its sample, this clonotype was seen many times. The chain employs TRBV5-1 and TRBJ1-2; D not resolved. The V and J ends lost 4 bases and 0 bases respectively, with 10 bases between them. The germline gives CDR1 SGHRS, CDR2 YFSETQ. The CDR3 has 14 residues. The CDR3 region has the DNA TGCGCCAGCAGCACGGACGGAGCTAACTATGGCTACACCTTC. Translation: CASSTDGANYGYTF. The complete variable domain, with remaining parts taken from reference TRBV5-1 and TRBJ1-2, reads KAGVTQTPRYLIKTRGQQVTLSCSPISGHRSVSWYQQTPGQGLQFLFEYFSETQRNKGNFPGRFSGRQFSNSRSEMNVSTLELGDSALYLCASSTDGANYGYTFGSGTRLTVV.

This clonotype was detected only once. J is TRBJ2-7 and V is TRBV5-1, with TRBD1 as a possible D gene (5 bases). The CDR3 is 15 residues long. Trimming took off 4 bases at V and 5 bases at J, with 19 bases between the two ends. Germline lookup yields CDR1 SGHRS and CDR2 YFSETQ. CDR3 nucleotide sequence: TGCGCCAGCAGCCCGGCAGCTTTACAGGTCCACGAGCAGTACTTC. It yields the protein CASSPAALQVHEQYF.

The chain uses TRBV20-1 and TRBJ2-7, with 8 positions matching TRBD1. The CDR3 has 16 amino acids. Per germline, CDR1 DFQATT and CDR2 SNEGSKA (reference sequence). Trimming at V came to 3 bases and at J to 4 bases, leaving 14 bases not matched to a gene. The CDR3 here is CSASNVGRGRSYEQYF. CDR3 coding DNA: TGCAGTGCTAGTAACGTCGGCAGGGGGCGATCGTACGAGCAGTACTTC.

This clonotype occurred many times. The chain joins TRBV5-5 to TRBJ2-7; 12 nucleotides line up with TRBD2. The V gene end was trimmed by 6 bases and the J gene end by 1 base; junction bases not matched to a gene: 11. The CDR3 is made up of 17 amino acids. Germline V gene lookup returns CDR1 SGHKS and CDR2 YYEKEE (reference sequence). The CDR3 region has the DNA TGTGCCAGCACCCGAGGGCTAGCGGGAGGGCCTTCCTACGAGCAGTACTTC. As protein: CASTRGLAGGPSYEQYF.

This clonotype has a count of ten or more. No conserved phenylalanine or tryptophan ends this CDR3, so it is likely a read error. The chain uses TRBV4-1 and TRBJ1-5, with D uncertain. With 0 bases removed from V and 6 bases from J, the gap between germline ends came to 18 bases. The CDR3 covers 17 residues. Germline CDR1 is MGHRA and CDR2 is YSYEKL. CDR3 bases: TGCGCCAGCAGCCAAGAGGGTGACAAAACGGCTGGTCAGCCCCAGCATTCT. As protein: CASSQEGDKTAGQPQHS.

This clonotype was recorded many times. DNA for the CDR3: TGTGCCAGCAGCGTATCCGGGACGGCAGGCTATGGCTACACCTTC. Its translation: CASSVSGTAGYGYTF. The rearrangement links TRBV9 to TRBJ1-2; D possibly corresponds to TRBD1 (5 bases). The CDR3 is 15 residues long. Germline CDR1 is SGDLS and CDR2 is YYNGEE. Trimming removed 1 base from V and 4 bases from J, with 14 bases in between.

The chain links TRBV15 to TRBJ1-4; maybe TRBD1 (5 bases). Germline CDR1 LNHNV, CDR2 YYDKDF (reference sequence). Trimming removed 3 bases at V and 0 bases at J, with 20 bases between. The CDR3 is 19 residues long. The CDR3 region has the DNA TGTGCCACCAGCAGCCAAGAGTTGGGTCGGGGGGCAACTAATGAAAAACTGTTTTTT. It translates to CATSSQELGRGATNEKLFF.

This clonotype was recorded at least ten times. This chain connects TRBV5-1 to TRBJ1-4; D gene ambiguous. Germline V gives CDR1 SGHRS, CDR2 YFSETQ. Trimming removed 5 bases from V and 3 bases from J, with 11 bases in between. CDR3 length equals 14 residues. CDR3 loop: CASSLFAPNEKLFF. For the CDR3, the DNA is TGCGCCAGCAGTCTCTTCGCACCTAATGAAAAACTGTTTTTT.

This clonotype was seen ten or more times. Written as DNA, the CDR3 is TGTGCCAGCAGCTTCCCAGGGGACGGCTACAATGAGCAGTTCTTC. This encodes CASSFPGDGYNEQFF. The chain joins TRBV7-3 to TRBJ2-1; D is perhaps TRBD1 (6 bases). V lost 3 bases, J lost 3 bases, and 12 bases lay in between. This CDR3 is 15 amino acids long. CDR1 SGHTA and CDR2 FQGTGA come from the germline V gene.

This clonotype was counted ten times or more. The V and J genes are TRBV7-6 and TRBJ1-2, with 7 positions matching TRBD1. This CDR3 is built from 17 residues. CDR1 and CDR2 from the germline V gene are SGHVS and FNYEAQ. With V trimmed by 3 bases and J by 1 base, 11 bases remained unmatched. The CDR3 protein is CASSFRQGKGFNYGYTF. The CDR3 DNA follows: TGTGCCAGCAGCTTCCGACAGGGAAAGGGTTTTAACTATGGCTACACCTTC.

The sample holds many counts of this clonotype. The genes are TRBV27 and TRBJ2-3, with 12 bases identical to TRBD2. This CDR3 is 19 amino acids long. V gave up 2 bases and J gave up 1 base; unmatched junction bases: 10. The germline V gene encodes CDR1 MNHEY and CDR2 SMNVEV (reference sequence). This chain's CDR3 is CASSLTSPGTSGRTDTQYF. In DNA form, the CDR3 reads TGTGCCAGCAGTTTAACCTCCCCCGGGACTAGCGGGCGCACAGATACGCAGTATTTT.

This clonotype has ten or more counts. The chain couples TRBV12-3 or TRBV12-4 to TRBJ2-5; D is undetermined. V lost 6 bases to trimming and J lost 5 bases, with 10 bases between them. This CDR3 has 12 residues. The CDR3 DNA is TGTGCCAGCAGCGGCCCGCCGGAGACCCAGTACTTC. It codes for CASSGPPETQYF.

Ten or more counts support this clonotype. The chain employs TRBV20-1 and TRBJ2-7, with 7 bases matching TRBD2. V gave up 3 bases and J gave up 2 bases; unmatched junction bases: 13. Germline assignment: CDR1 DFQATT and CDR2 SNEGSKA (reference sequence). The CDR3 runs 16 residues. The CDR3: CSASPRTRIITYEQYF. The CDR3 nucleotides read TGCAGTGCTAGTCCCCGGACTAGGATTATTACCTACGAGCAGTACTTC.